The 15 T cell receptor beta chains below were found in one sample sequenced in a study of T cells after yellow fever vaccination. TCRdb used MiXCR to reprocess the 5' RACE reads, holding one entry per CDR3 protein. The table records some 97,000 distinct CDR3 sequences, about 5.8% of them present only once. Sequenced here: CD8+ T cells sorted from PBMCs, sampled 10 days after the yellow fever booster vaccination. The source is a man aged 18 to 29 who received the YFV17D yellow fever vaccine.

There are many counts of this clonotype. DNA of the CDR3: TGTGCCAGCAGCAGATCAGGGGGGCCACCCGGGGAGCTGTTTTTT. It is translated as CASSRSGGPPGELFF. The V and J genes are TRBV7-9 and TRBJ2-2; TRBD1 might be the D (7 bases). Trimming pared 5 bases from V and 6 bases from J, leaving 16 bases between. The CDR3 is 15 residues long. Per the germline V gene, CDR1 is SEHNR and CDR2 is FQNEAQ (reference sequence). Combining the CDR3 with reference TRBV7-9 and TRBJ2-2 gives the whole variable domain DTGVSQNPRHKITKRGQNVTFRCDPISEHNRLYWYRQTLGQGPEFLTYFQNEAQLEKSRLLSDRFSAERPKGSFSTLEIQRTEQGDSAMYLCASSRSGGPPGELFFGEGSRLTVL.

This clonotype was counted between two and nine times. V gene TRBV6-5 combines with J gene TRBJ1-1, with 8 positions matching TRBD1. The CDR3 is 15 residues long. Germline CDR1 reads MNHEY; CDR2 reads SVGAGI. The trim removed 5 bases at V and 2 bases at J, leaving 7 bases unmatched. The CDR3 region has the DNA TGTGCCAGCAGTCGCAAGACAGGGGCTAACACTGAAGCTTTCTTT. It yields the protein CASSRKTGANTEAFF.

This clonotype was detected a few times. The J gene is TRBJ1-4, the V gene TRBV25-1; D might be TRBD1 (5 bases). The V gene lost 6 bases and the J gene lost 8 bases, with 16 bases spanning the gap. This CDR3 contains 14 residues. Germline CDR1 and CDR2: MGHDK and SYGVNS. CDR3 protein: CASRRQGDREKLFF. The DNA of the CDR3 is TGTGCCAGCAGGAGGCAAGGGGACCGGGAAAAACTGTTTTTT.

This clonotype was recorded many times. The chain links TRBV4-1 to TRBJ2-5; a weak D match, TRBD2 (6 bases). The CDR3 contains 13 residues. The ends were cut back, 4 bases at V and 8 bases at J, with 14 bases in the middle. Looked up from germline, CDR1 is MGHRA and CDR2 is YSYEKL. The CDR3 DNA reads as TGCGCCAGCAGCCCCGGGACTTCCCTCACCCAGTACTTC. It specifies CASSPGTSLTQYF.

This chain connects TRBV6-2 or TRBV6-3 to TRBJ2-1; 11 bases fit TRBD1. The germline V gene encodes CDR1 MNHEY and CDR2 SVGEGT. The CDR3 runs 15 residues. Trimming at V came to 8 bases and at J to 8 bases, leaving 11 bases not matched to a gene. The chain's CDR3 is CASQADRGPLDEQFF. CDR3 DNA: TGTGCCAGCCAAGCGGACAGGGGGCCTCTCGATGAGCAGTTCTTC.

The chain has TRBV15 and TRBJ2-7; unclear D gene. The CDR3 sequence is 14 residues long. Deletions cut 0 bases from V and 4 bases from J, with 10 bases between. From germline, CDR1 is LNHNV and CDR2 YYDKDF (reference sequence). The DNA of the CDR3 is TGTGCCACCAGCAGAGAACGGCTAGATTACGAGCAGTACTTC. Protein: CATSRERLDYEQYF.

The table lists this clonotype with a few counts. The V and J genes are TRBV29-1 and TRBJ1-4; no clear D. This CDR3 comprises 11 residues. The germline gives CDR1 SQVTM, CDR2 ANQGSEA. Trimming left V 7 bases short and J 7 bases short, with 10 bases between. CDR3 sequence: CSATWGEKLFF. DNA for the CDR3: TGCAGCGCCACATGGGGTGAAAAACTGTTTTTT.

V usage is TRBV7-8 and J usage is TRBJ2-3; D could derive from TRBD1 or TRBD2 (7 bases each). Looked up from germline, CDR1 is SGHVS and CDR2 is FQNEAQ. The CDR3 sequence is 16 residues long. CDR3 DNA: TGTGCGTCAAGTTTCAGGGGGGGGACTCCAACAGATACGCAGTATTTT. It is translated as CASSFRGGTPTDTQYF.

The chain uses TRBV9 and TRBJ2-5; D is perhaps TRBD2 (6 bases). V lost 3 bases and J lost 4, with 19 bases in between. The CDR3 sequence is 16 residues long. The germline gives CDR1 SGDLS, CDR2 YYNGEE. The CDR3 region is CASSATGSLYRETQYF. The CDR3 DNA reads as TGTGCCAGCAGCGCCACCGGGAGCCTTTACCGAGAGACCCAGTACTTC.

The gene calls are TRBV10-2 and TRBJ2-2; D unclear. This CDR3 spans 13 amino acids. CDR1 and CDR2 (germline): WSHSY, SAAADI. Trimming took off 2 bases at V and 3 bases at J, with 4 bases between the two ends. The CDR3: CASSEMYTGELFF. CDR3 nucleotides: TGCGCCAGCAGTGAGATGTACACCGGGGAGCTGTTTTTT.

The chain is built from TRBV21-1 and TRBJ1-2; the D call TRBD1 from the table was never checked on the DNA. TRBV21-1 is labeled a pseudogene. The CDR3 totals 20 residues. CDR3 nucleotide sequence: TGTGCCAGCAGCTACAGTGTCCGGGACGGCATTATCAGTTATAACTATGGCTACACCTTC. Protein: CASSYSVRDGIISYNYGYTF.

This clonotype showed up many times. The chain employs TRBV24-1 and TRBJ2-7; TRBD2 is a possible D gene (5 bases). V was pared by 9 bases and J by 7 bases, with 12 bases between. This CDR3 region has 11 residues. CDR1 is KGHDR and CDR2 is SFDVKD in the germline V gene. The CDR3 DNA reads TGTGCCACCCCGCAAGGCGGGGAGCAGTACGTC. Amino acids: CATPQGGEQYV.

This clonotype was counted ten times or more. V usage is TRBV9 and J usage is TRBJ2-3; 7 bases align to TRBD1. This CDR3 comprises 14 residues. Germline CDR1 SGDLS, CDR2 YYNGEE. V lost 5 bases, J lost 2 bases, and 5 bases stayed unmatched. The CDR3, as DNA: TGTGCCAGCAGTTTGGACAGGAACACAGATACGCAGTATTTT. Amino acid sequence: CASSLDRNTDTQYF. The entire variable domain, with the rest obtained from reference TRBV9 and TRBJ2-3, is as follows: DSGVTQTPKHLITATGQRVTLRCSPRSGDLSVYWYQQSLDQGLQFLIQYYNGEERAKGNILERFSAQQFPDLHSELNLSSLELGDSALYFCASSLDRNTDTQYFGPGTRLTVL.

This clonotype was observed a few times. The chain uses TRBV10-3 and TRBJ2-1; D might be TRBD2 (5 bases). This CDR3 comprises 13 residues. V lost 8 bases and J 0 bases, leaving 8 bases between the germline ends. Germline V CDR1 and CDR2: ENHRY, SYGVKD. Here the CDR3 reads CAIGTSSYNEQFF. CDR3 DNA sequence: TGTGCCATCGGAACTAGCTCCTACAATGAGCAGTTCTTC.

The V and J genes are TRBV15 and TRBJ2-7, with 10 bases lining up with TRBD1. The CDR3 length is 15 residues. The V gene's germline CDR1 is LNHNV and CDR2 YYDKDF (reference sequence). The V gene end was trimmed by 0 bases and the J gene end by 4 bases; junction bases not matched to a gene: 3. CDR3: CATSREGQGRYEQYV. The CDR3 nucleotides read TGTGCCACCAGCAGAGAGGGACAGGGGAGGTACGAGCAGTACGTC.